This T cell receptor beta chain came from a study of graft-versus-host responses after intestinal transplantation. About the study: Recipients were given multivisceral, liver-intestinal, or isolated intestinal transplants.

Losses at the gene ends were 3 bases for V and 2 bases for J; bases not matched to a gene: 5. Germline V lookup: CDR1 SGHNT, CDR2 YYREEE (reference sequence). The CDR3 loop spans 16 amino acids. Sequencing used immunoSEQ multiplex PCR; TCRdb keeps in-frame clones, though not all of them. This sample has about 96,000 clones, with roughly 92% found just once. Details on this clone: Its antigen is not known.

General observations from the study: Detected in recipient marrow were GvH clones, some of which were first observed in ileum or blood.

Specimen: unstimulated CD4+ T cells sorted from spleen or lymph node cells, collected before intestinal transplant. The rearrangement uses TRBV5-4 and TRBJ2-1; the match to TRBD2 covers 10 bases. The receptor was isolated from a human donor who received an intestinal transplant. CDR3 DNA: TGTGCCAGCAGCTCCTTAGCGGGGGGAACCTACAATGAGCAGTTCTTC. This sequence encodes CASSSLAGGTYNEQFF.